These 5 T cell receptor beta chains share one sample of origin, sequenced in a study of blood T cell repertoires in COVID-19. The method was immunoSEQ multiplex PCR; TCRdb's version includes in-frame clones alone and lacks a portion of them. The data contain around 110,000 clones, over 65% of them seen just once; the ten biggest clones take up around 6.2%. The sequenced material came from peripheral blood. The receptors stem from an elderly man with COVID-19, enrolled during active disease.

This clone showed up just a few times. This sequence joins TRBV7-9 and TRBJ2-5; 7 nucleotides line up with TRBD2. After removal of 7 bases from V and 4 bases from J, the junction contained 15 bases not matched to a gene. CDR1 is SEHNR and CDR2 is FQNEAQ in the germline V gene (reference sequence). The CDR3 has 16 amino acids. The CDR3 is CASNRLVGRARETQYF. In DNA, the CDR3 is TGTGCCAGCAACCGATTGGTTGGGAGGGCCCGAGAGACCCAGTACTTC.

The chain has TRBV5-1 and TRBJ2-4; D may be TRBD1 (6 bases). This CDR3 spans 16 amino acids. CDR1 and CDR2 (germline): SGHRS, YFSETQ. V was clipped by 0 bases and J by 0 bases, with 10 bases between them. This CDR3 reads CASSLGGRPAKNIQYF. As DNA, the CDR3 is TGCGCCAGCAGCTTGGGGGGGCGACCAGCCAAAAACATTCAGTACTTC. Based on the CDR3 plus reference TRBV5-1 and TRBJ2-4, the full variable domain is KAGVTQTPRYLIKTRGQQVTLSCSPISGHRSVSWYQQTPGQGLQFLFEYFSETQRNKGNFPGRFSGRQFSNSRSEMNVSTLELGDSALYLCASSLGGRPAKNIQYFGAGTRLSVL.

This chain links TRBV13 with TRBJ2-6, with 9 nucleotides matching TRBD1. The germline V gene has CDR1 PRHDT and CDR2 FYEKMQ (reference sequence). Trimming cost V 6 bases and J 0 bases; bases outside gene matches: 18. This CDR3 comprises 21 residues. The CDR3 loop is CASSSGTGSPIPNSGANVLTF. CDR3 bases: TGTGCCAGCAGTTCCGGGACAGGGTCCCCTATTCCTAACTCTGGGGCCAACGTCCTGACTTTC.

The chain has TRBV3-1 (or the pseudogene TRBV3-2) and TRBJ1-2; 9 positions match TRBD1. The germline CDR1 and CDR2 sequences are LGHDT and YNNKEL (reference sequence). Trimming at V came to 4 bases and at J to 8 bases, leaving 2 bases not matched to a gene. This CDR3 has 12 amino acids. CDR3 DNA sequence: TGTGCCAGCAGCCGACAGGGGGACGGCTACACCTTC. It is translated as CASSRQGDGYTF.

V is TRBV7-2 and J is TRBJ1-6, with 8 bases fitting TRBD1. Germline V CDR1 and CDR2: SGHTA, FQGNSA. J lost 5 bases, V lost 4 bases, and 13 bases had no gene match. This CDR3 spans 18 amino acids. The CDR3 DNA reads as TGTGCCAGCAGCTCTCCCAGGGACAGGCGTAGAGATAATTCACCCCTCCACTTT. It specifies CASSSPRDRRRDNSPLHF.